The clone carrying this TCR beta chain has just a few counts. Its target is unknown. This entry comes from a study of T-cell reconstitution after alpha-beta-depleted transplantation in children. Findings and limits, study-wide: Surviving recipient T cells and thymic progenitors underlay high day-60 TCRbeta diversity in some patients. Several hundred graft clones that had expanded were reportedly the source of alpha-beta T cells about two months after transplant. When one year had passed after transplant, most T-cell counts and diversity came from newly produced T cells.

Preparation of the TCRbeta library involved a method that used unique molecular identifiers. TCRdb re-derived calls from the PCR reads in MiXCR, one entry per CDR3 protein. The sample has some 550,000 distinct CDR3 sequences, 20% to 25% seen once; the top ten hold 13% to 15%. The CDR3 runs to 14 residues. Germline trimming cut 7 bases from V and 3 bases from J; bases unmatched to any gene: 6. The starting material was PBMCs, mostly from graft donor cells, obtained 360 days after TCRalphabeta/CD19-depleted stem cell transplant. The V and J genes are TRBV12-3 or TRBV12-4 and TRBJ1-5; 7 positions match TRBD1. The sequence came from a boy under three years old who had a stem cell transplant for acute myeloid leukemia, so the T cells may come from the graft donor. CDR3 bases: TGTGCCAGCACCCCGGGACAGAACAATCAGCCCCAGCATTTT. It is translated as CASTPGQNNQPQHF.